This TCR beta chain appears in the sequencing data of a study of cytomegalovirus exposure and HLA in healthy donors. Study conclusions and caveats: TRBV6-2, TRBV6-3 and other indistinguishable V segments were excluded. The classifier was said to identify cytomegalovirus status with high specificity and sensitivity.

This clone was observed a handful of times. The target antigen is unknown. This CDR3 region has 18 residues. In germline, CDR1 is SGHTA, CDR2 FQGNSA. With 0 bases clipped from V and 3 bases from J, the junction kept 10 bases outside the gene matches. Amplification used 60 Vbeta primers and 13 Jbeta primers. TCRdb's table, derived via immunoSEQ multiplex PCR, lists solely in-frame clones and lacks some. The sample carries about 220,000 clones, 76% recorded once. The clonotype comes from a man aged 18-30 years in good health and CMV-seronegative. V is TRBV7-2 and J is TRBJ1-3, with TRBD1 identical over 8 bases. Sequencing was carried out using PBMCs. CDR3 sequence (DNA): TGTGCCAGCAGCTTAGCAGGAGTCGGACAGGGTGGTGGAAACACCATATATTTT. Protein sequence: CASSLAGVGQGGGNTIYF.